This record covers a single TCR beta chain. Its antigen specificity is not known. Nothing much larger sits one base from this clone, and base qualities are not available. Libraries were prepared through 5' RACE. TCRdb shows the sequencer as NextSeq 500. In the TCR library protocol, a unique molecular identifier was attached to each TCR cDNA molecule so that PCR and sequencing errors could be corrected. The original pipeline was this. TCR identification, UMI-based error correction and CDR3 extraction were performed with Decombinator tools. TCRs above a frequency of 2 per 1,000, corresponding to the top 1% of the tumor frequency distribution, were defined as expanded. Rényi diversity was computed with the R vegan package after subsampling each repertoire 100 times to 5,000 TCRs. To build CDR3 similarity networks, amino acid triplet string-kernel similarity was used, and CDR3s were connected when their pairwise similarity was above 0.82. The raw public data were reprocessed by TCRdb itself: fastp quality trimming at Q25, MiXCR clonotype calling, in-frame beta chains only. Here each entry gathers all rows of one CDR3 protein and keeps the most common genes and DNA. TCRdb, not the authors, supplied the V and J calls. The table for this sample lists about 82,000 distinct CDR3 sequences; 10% to 15% of them were counted only once. The ten largest clones take up roughly 4.5% of the sample.

The sample belongs to a study of spatial heterogeneity in lung cancer (dated by TCRdb to the late 2010s). Background on the whole study: Beta-chain transcripts were consistently detected in greater numbers than alpha-chain transcripts, which likely reflects a higher abundance of beta-chain transcripts. Nonsynonymous mutation counts, determined by whole-exome sequencing of tumor tissue, were related to TCR repertoire features. In the raw uncorrected reads, each unique combination of TCR and UMI appeared more than ten times on average. At surgery, both alpha and beta chains were TCR-sequenced in roughly 230 tumor regions, approximately 64 matched nontumor lung samples and some 58 PBMC samples. The study quantitatively compared TCR alpha and beta repertoires across multiple tumor regions, matched nontumor lung and blood in non-small cell lung cancer.

The germline V gene (reference sequence) sets CDR1 to LNHDA and CDR2 to SQIVND. Including the terminal cysteine and phenylalanine, the CDR3 comprises 16 residues. CDR3 DNA is the only sequence kept; it has 48 bases, read in frame from the first base. Deletion took 0 bases off V and 0 bases off J, with a span of 11 bases between the germline ends. According to the study, the label for this sample's time point signals: sample taken at primary tumor resection. For TCR sequencing, whole RNA was extracted from tumor and nontumor lung tissue, or from cryopreserved PBMC samples, and no cell sorting was done. The donors were fewer than 90 patients from the lung TRACERx cohort who had early-stage, untreated non-small cell lung cancer. Patients were selected for TCR sequencing only if sufficient RNA was available from at least two tumor regions. The full study reports these points: Additional single-cell paired TCR alpha and beta sequencing was considered necessary to confirm, at a functional level, the hypothesis that regional TCRs recognize regional mutations. Ubiquitous expanded tumor TCRs were detected in blood more often at tumor resection than at routine follow-up.

The sample was PBMCs, taken at surgery. The TCR sequence derives from a male donor with early-stage non-small cell lung cancer. The chain was built from TRBV19 and TRBJ1-1, with no D gene named confidently. The sequenced DNA: TGTGCCAGTAGTATAGATCCCGCTCGGTTGAACACTGAAGCTTTCTTT. It codes for CASSIDPARLNTEAFF. With the rest looked up from the reference TRBV19 and TRBJ1-1 genes rather than sequenced, the full variable domain is DGGITQSPKYLFRKEGQNVTLSCEQNLNHDAMYWYRQDPGQGLRLIYYSQIVNDFQKGDIAEGYSVSREKKESFPLTVTSAQKNPTAFYLCASSIDPARLNTEAFFGQGTRLTVV.